Sequencing of this T cell receptor beta chain was carried out in a study of cytomegalovirus exposure and HLA in healthy donors (dated by TCRdb to about 2017). About the study as a whole: According to an earlier analysis of 587 of the donors, 150 million to 200 million T cells yielded over 90 million unique TCR beta sequences and around 280 Gb of sequence data. An early release covering over 500 HLA-typed donors comprised 250 to 350 gigabases of sequencing data and roughly 85 million unique TCR sequences. Among the roughly 400 genotyped donors, around 81% belonged to the genetic ancestry cluster associated with self-reported Caucasian donors. The aim of the study was to test whether cataloging public T cell receptors could identify signatures of past pathogen exposure. Using immunosequencing, the study profiled T cell repertoires from 550 to 750 subjects and related those repertoires to cytomegalovirus serostatus. In addition to the first cohort of roughly 700 subjects, a separate validation cohort of about 120 different subjects was used. High-throughput TCR immunosequencing, statistical association of individual TCRs with disease status, and machine learning were combined to predict cytomegalovirus infection status. A later analysis re-analyzed previously published TCR beta repertoires from 660 or so donors and added high-resolution HLA genotyping to study TCR occurrence patterns. In the later analysis, no new phenotypic data were used to find candidate immune exposures; instead, reliance was placed on TCR beta sequences and their occurrence across donors. To decide whether each TCR beta V gene segment behaved as functional or pseudogenic, an earlier analysis of several hundred of the donors relied on high-throughput TCR beta sequencing. Alongside the repertoire data, information on donor age, sex, ethnicity and CMV serostatus was compiled. A later genetic analysis took genome-wide SNP genotypes for about three fifths of the roughly 670 donors and used that subset as a discovery cohort. All discovery cohort repertoires had been generated on a single sequencing platform. HLA typing covered class I and class II loci at four-digit resolution. Typing coverage varied by locus: about 620-640 donors for A, B, C, DRB1 and DQB1; 522 for DQA1; 600 to 610 for DPA1; more than 450 for DPB1. Roughly 5 DR-DQ haplotypes were handled as single units for association and clustering because linkage in the cohort was strong. Among roughly 400 genotyped donors of the cohort, an average of 235,054 unique TCR beta nucleotide sequences were sequenced per donor, around 20% of them non-productive.

General study outcomes and caveats: Three of the identified cytomegalovirus-associated TCR beta chains were confirmed in vitro to be specific for cytomegalovirus antigens. In this cohort, only TCR beta chains were sequenced, and detectable features were limited by the absence of alpha or paired-chain data. Most CMV-associated TCR beta chains appeared to be HLA-restricted in a later analysis, and the HLA associations seemed to be driven largely by CMV exposure. The authors suggested that the approach could potentially be extended to other disease states and immunological phenotypes. Because HLA typing was missing for some donors at each locus, association tests included only the typed subset. In a later analysis, about 17,000 TCR beta sequences were associated with specific HLA alleles at a false discovery rate of 0.05. In an earlier analysis of 587 of the donors, most TCR beta V segments were observed in productive rearrangements about 90% or about 30% of the time, broadly matching IMGT annotations. Cytomegalovirus status was reported to be diagnosed by the classifier with high specificity and sensitivity in both the original and validation cohorts. A later analysis found that HLA-associated TCR beta chains were more clonally expanded and had lower generation probabilities than equally common non-associated chains. A cluster of highly shared sequence variants was judged likely to represent a technical artifact of the sequencing pipeline. Because counts were too low, 15 or so rarely observed V segments, including chromosome 9 orphons, were excluded from the earlier analysis of 500 to 700 of the donors. When HLA alleles, especially DR and DQ, strongly co-occurred, TCR associations were difficult to assign to individual alleles. In the study, some 160 TCR beta chains were listed as associated with cytomegalovirus. A further reported finding was that TCR beta sequences accurately predicted the HLA-A and HLA-B alleles for most subjects in the first cohort. Presence/absence analyses assumed roughly uniform sequencing depth across donors, an assumption that may not hold. A later analysis reported that several top co-occurrence clusters appeared linked to parvovirus B19, influenza, CMV and Epstein-Barr virus. The only immune exposure information available for the cohort was CMV serostatus. A later analysis found that TCR association rates varied across HLA loci, with DRB1 alleles showing the most associated TCRs and HLA-C alleles the fewest. Most TCR sequences were observed very rarely across donors, whereas some public TCRs were present in many individuals. An association between a missense DCLRE1C variant and V-gene and J-gene trimming of TCR beta chains was found in a later genetic analysis and replicated in an independent cohort. In a later genetic analysis, fewer N-insertions in productive TCRs were reported among donors in an Asian-associated ancestry cluster than the approximately 670-donor mean. Linkage disequilibrium might explain the correlated functional status among segregating V segments, but an unknown experimental factor could not be ruled out. The 87-base-pair reads could not distinguish some IMGT-functional V segments, including TRBV6-2 and TRBV6-3, so those segments were excluded.

Library preparation used the immunoSEQ multiplex PCR assay. For the multiplex PCR, a mixture combining 60 forward primers for TCR Vbeta segments and 13 reverse primers for TCR Jbeta segments was used. The CDR3 region of rearranged TCR beta genes was amplified from genomic DNA with a multiplex PCR assay. The amplified TCR beta libraries were sequenced on the Illumina HiSeq System as 87-base-pair reads. As for the authors' bioinformatics: In a later analysis, about 80 million unique TCR beta chains were counted across the 500 to 850 repertoires, and roughly 11 million of these chains were shared by at least two donors. Raw reads were error-corrected and collapsed into unique sequences by a nearest-neighbor algorithm in which closely related sequences were merged to remove PCR and sequencing errors. CDR3 sequences were aligned to IMGT reference sequences to assign V, D and J gene segments. For a sequence to be retained, at least a six-nucleotide match to both a V gene segment and a J gene segment was required. A rearrangement counted as productive if the CDR3 had no stop codons and remained in frame with V and J, and every other rearrangement counted as non-productive. CDR3 was defined by IMGT convention, running from the second conserved V-encoded cysteine to the conserved J-encoded phenylalanine. In an earlier analysis of approximately 590 of the donors, sequences lacking an unambiguous match to a single V gene segment were excluded. In an earlier analysis of 587 of the donors, V segments were called functional above 56.7% productive rearrangements and were called segregating when the between-donor standard deviation exceeded 5%. To diagnose cytomegalovirus status from the catalog of TCR beta chain sequences, a statistical classification framework was built. A later analysis assigned V and J genes by comparing TCR nucleotide sequences with IMGT/GENE-DB human TR gene sequences. Using the TCRdist pipeline, a later analysis assigned CDR3 sequences along with most-parsimonious VDJ recombination scenarios. A later analysis defined each TCR beta chain by its CDR3 amino acid sequence plus V-gene family, and excluded reads lacking a unique V-gene family. To address suspected cross-contamination and a sequencing artifact, a later analysis removed several hundred highly shared, low-generation-probability nucleotide sequences. For each public chain, a later analysis derived a clonal expansion index from normalized ranks of inferred template counts within each repertoire. Generation probabilities in a later analysis came from a VDJ recombination model fitted to out-of-frame rearrangements, and those results were checked against IGoR. In a later analysis, TCR-TCR, TCR-HLA and TCR-CMV co-occurrence was scored with hypergeometric tests, and a repertoire-size bias correction was applied to TCR pairs. False discovery rates were estimated in a later analysis by permuting HLA or CMV assignments 20 times. A later analysis grouped co-occurring TCRs with DBSCAN, adding TCRdist sequence similarity when clustering within HLA-allele-positive subsets. Repertoires with fewer than 30,000 or more than 120,000 public chains, plus five repertoires with anomalous nucleotide sharing, were excluded from co-occurrence clustering. Entries here come from immuneACCESS through TCRdb and include only in-frame sequences with V and J called. Some clones fail to appear in such tables; in the studies checked, an unresolved V gene covers under half of the shortfall, and the cause of the remainder is unknown. That table gives V, J and clone size, and the DNA gave D and trimming. The sample records 180,000 or so clones, 70% to 85% of which are singletons. Less than 4.5% of the sample lies in the top ten.

Turning to this clone: This receptor's antigen is unknown. Per-base quality was not reported, and no clone a single base away is much larger than it.

The cohort consisted of more than 650 healthy bone marrow donors. At the time of sampling, every cohort member was nominally healthy, though immune exposures that went unrecorded were likely present. The donor was CMV seropositive and was included in the group of some 290 seropositive cohort members. Each donor provided a peripheral blood sample, and peripheral blood mononuclear cells were used for TCR beta sequencing. The Qiagen DNeasy Blood Extraction Kit was used to extract genomic DNA from the blood cell samples. The CDR1 and CDR2 encoded by the germline V gene (reference sequence) are LNHNV and YYDKDF. Its CDR3 holds 13 amino acids, cysteine through phenylalanine. The read is trimmed to its CDR3 DNA, 39 bases read in frame from base 1. V loses 0 bases, J loses 10 bases, and the germline ends lie 10 bases apart.

In this chain, TRBV15 is recombined with TRBJ2-1; D gene: possibly TRBD2, on 5 matching bases. This sequence originates from an older woman in good health and CMV-seropositive. The sequencing input was PBMCs. The CDR3 reads CATSRDEGSEQFF. The sequenced DNA: TGTGCCACCAGCAGAGATGAGGGATCGGAGCAGTTCTTC. Extended through the reference TRBV15 and TRBJ2-1 proteins, this CDR3 yields the full variable domain: DAMVIQNPRYQVTQFGKPVTLSCSQTLNHNVMYWYQQKSSQAPKLLFHYYDKDFNNEADTPDNFQSRRPNTSFCFLDIRSPGLGDTAMYLCATSRDEGSEQFFGPGTRLTVL.